The 29 T cell receptor beta chains below all came from one sample that was sequenced in a study of cytomegalovirus exposure and HLA in healthy donors. This PCR relied on a set of 60 Vbeta primers and 13 Jbeta primers. Assay: immunoSEQ multiplex PCR; the TCRdb copy retains only in-frame clones and omits some. This table has 100,000 to 150,000 clones, around three quarters appearing once. The material sequenced was PBMCs. These receptor sequences come from a woman aged 45 to 65 in good health and CMV-seronegative.

The genes are TRBV7-9 and TRBJ2-1, with a possible D match to TRBD2 (6 bases). The CDR3 runs to 18 residues. The germline V and J ends were trimmed by 4 bases and 8 bases, with 27 bases remaining between them. Looked up from germline, CDR1 is SEHNR and CDR2 is FQNEAQ (reference sequence). In nucleotides, the CDR3 is TGTGCCAGCAGCTACGTGTCGCCGCGCGTCGGGGGATGGGATGAGCAGTTCTTC. This encodes CASSYVSPRVGGWDEQFF.

The CDR3 DNA follows: TGTGCCAGCACAATCGTCCTGGGGGGGGCTTCCTACAATGAGCAGTTCTTC. Amino acids: CASTIVLGGASYNEQFF. The V call is TRBV28, the J call TRBJ2-1; D is perhaps TRBD2 (7 bases). In germline, CDR1 is MDHEN, CDR2 SYDVKM. The length of the CDR3 is 17 residues. Trimming took 7 bases from V and 1 from J, leaving 20 bases between them.

This clone was observed a handful of times. CDR3 loop: CASSEVGRTSGSRADTQYF. In DNA, the CDR3 is TGTGCCAGCAGTGAAGTAGGCAGAACTAGCGGGAGTCGGGCAGATACGCAGTATTTT. The rearrangement uses TRBV2 and TRBJ2-3; 11 bases map to TRBD2. The CDR3 length is 19 residues. V shed 1 base, J shed 4 bases, and the junction held 13 bases outside the gene matches. The germline V gene has CDR1 SNHLY and CDR2 FYNNEI. The complete variable domain, with remaining parts taken from reference TRBV2 and TRBJ2-3, reads EPEVTQTPSHQVTQMGQEVILRCVPISNHLYFYWYRQILGQKVEFLVSFYNNEISEKSEIFDDQFSVERPDGSNFTLKIRSTKLEDSAMYFCASSEVGRTSGSRADTQYFGPGTRLTVL.

The CDR3 DNA follows: TGCGCCAGCATCCAAAAACCGGGACAGGGGTTCCCCGAGCAGTACTTC. Amino acid sequence: CASIQKPGQGFPEQYF. The V gene is TRBV10-1, the J gene TRBJ2-7; 10 bases match TRBD1. Unmatched junction bases numbered 15, after V lost 7 bases and J lost 6 bases. The CDR3 covers 16 residues. Germline-derived CDR1 and CDR2 are WNHNN and SYGVQD (reference sequence).

Written as DNA, the CDR3 is TGTGCCAGCAGTGAAGCATCCGGGGTTAGCAATCAGCCCCAGCATTTT. It specifies CASSEASGVSNQPQHF. This chain joins TRBV6-1 and TRBJ1-5, with D unresolved. The V and J ends lost 0 bases and 0 bases respectively, with 9 bases between them. The CDR3 totals 16 residues. Germline V gene data show CDR1 as MNHNS and CDR2 as SASEGT.

CDR3 coding DNA: TGTGCCAGCAGCTTGGTTGGTAGCGGGAGAGAGACCCAGTACTTC. This translates into CASSLVGSGRETQYF. The chain joins TRBV5-4 to TRBJ2-5, with 9 positions matching TRBD2. Trimming removed 0 bases from V and 4 bases from J; junction bases left unmatched: 4. Germline V lookup: CDR1 SGHNT, CDR2 YYREEE (reference sequence). The CDR3 has 15 residues.

The chain employs TRBV6-5 and TRBJ1-1; possible D gene TRBD1, 5 bases. Trimming took 5 bases from V and 2 from J, leaving 9 bases between them. Germline values: CDR1 MNHEY, CDR2 SVGAGI. This CDR3 contains 13 residues. CDR3 nucleotide sequence: TGTGCCAGCAGTAACGGACAAAACACTGAAGCTTTCTTT. It codes for CASSNGQNTEAFF.

This chain uses TRBV28 with TRBJ1-2; unclear D gene. Germline V gives CDR1 MDHEN, CDR2 SYDVKM. Trimming stripped 8 bases from V and 4 bases from J, with 14 bases between. The length of the CDR3 is 13 residues. The CDR3 coding sequence is TGTGCCAGCCAGAATGCGAGGTCCTATGGCTACACCTTC. Encoded protein: CASQNARSYGYTF.

The chain has TRBV7-2 and TRBJ1-1; D is unclear. V lost 2 bases, J lost 0 bases, and 7 bases lay in between. The CDR3 is made up of 14 amino acids. The V gene's germline CDR1 is SGHTA and CDR2 FQGNSA. Here the CDR3 DNA reads TGTGCCAGCAGCTTAAAGACATTGAACACTGAAGCTTTCTTT. This encodes CASSLKTLNTEAFF.

With regard to this clone: One end of the junction varies from germline; a read error may be responsible. J is TRBJ2-7 and V is TRBV15; the D gene is possibly TRBD2 (7 bases). Per the germline V gene, CDR1 is LNHNV and CDR2 is YYDKDF (reference sequence). The CDR3 consists of 15 residues. CDR3 in DNA: TGTGCCACCAGCAGAGATAGAGGGGGAGGGCCAAAGCAGTCCTTC. Translating gives CATSRDRGGGPKQSF.

This chain uses TRBV28 with TRBJ1-2; D may be TRBD1 (5 bases). Trimming removed 1 base at V and 4 bases at J, with 13 bases between. Germline V gene sequence: CDR1 MDHEN, CDR2 SYDVKM. This CDR3 is 15 amino acids long. This chain's CDR3 is CASSLLVQGSYGYTF. The CDR3 DNA reads TGTGCCAGCAGTTTATTGGTCCAGGGTTCCTATGGCTACACCTTC.

This clone was counted a few times. The V gene is TRBV7-8, the J gene TRBJ2-2; 8 nucleotides align to TRBD1. The CDR3 sequence is 16 residues long. In germline, CDR1 is SGHVS, CDR2 FQNEAQ. V was clipped by 6 bases and J by 5 bases; unmatched bases: 11. CDR3 coding DNA: TGTGCCAGCAGGACTAGACAGGGGTTGGGTACCGGGGAGCTGTTTTTT. Translated: CASRTRQGLGTGELFF. Full variable domain (rest looked up from reference TRBV7-8 and TRBJ2-2): GAGVSQSPRYKVAKRGQDVALRCDPISGHVSLFWYQQALGQGPEFLTYFQNEAQLDKSGLPSDRFFAERPEGSVSTLKIQRTQQEDSAVYLCASRTRQGLGTGELFFGEGSRLTVL.

This clone was recorded only once. This chain connects TRBV15 to TRBJ1-5, with D unclear. The CDR3 is made up of 15 amino acids. The V end lost 0 bases, the J end lost 5 bases, and 11 bases lay between the germline ends. The germline V gene encodes CDR1 LNHNV and CDR2 YYDKDF (reference sequence). CDR3 protein: CATSRDQKSDQPQHF. The CDR3 bases are TGTGCCACCAGCAGAGATCAGAAGTCAGATCAGCCCCAGCATTTT.

There are a few counts of this clone. The chain links TRBV5-1 to TRBJ2-7; D call uncertain. From germline, CDR1 is SGHRS and CDR2 YFSETQ. There are 16 residues in the CDR3. V dropped 2 bases and J dropped 2 bases, with 17 bases sitting between them. The CDR3 spells CASSFEWATQTYEQYF. CDR3 nucleotide sequence: TGCGCCAGCAGCTTTGAGTGGGCCACCCAAACCTACGAGCAGTACTTC.

The chain couples TRBV4-2 to TRBJ1-5, with D perhaps matching TRBD1 (6 bases). Trimming removed 0 bases from V and 2 bases from J, with 17 bases in between. CDR3 length equals 18 residues. The germline CDR1 and CDR2 sequences are LGHNA and YNFKEQ. DNA of the CDR3: TGTGCCAGCAGCCAAGATCTTGGGGGGGGCTCTGGCAATCAGCCCCAGCATTTT. This sequence encodes CASSQDLGGGSGNQPQHF.

This rearrangement joins TRBV29-1 to TRBJ2-3; 8 bases are shared with TRBD1. The CDR3 consists of 12 residues. In germline, CDR1 is SQVTM, CDR2 ANQGSEA. The trim removed 7 bases at V and 5 bases at J, leaving 5 bases unmatched. DNA of the CDR3: TGCAGCGCTCGGACAGGGCGAGATACGCAGTATTTT. It yields the protein CSARTGRDTQYF.

This clone has a single count. V is TRBV19 and J is TRBJ2-7; TRBD2 matches at 7 bases. Germline V gene data show CDR1 as LNHDA and CDR2 as SQIVND (reference sequence). This CDR3 is built from 14 residues. The ends lost 6 bases at V and 3 bases at J; junction bases unmatched: 8. The CDR3 loop reads CASRERDYYYEQYF. The CDR3 nucleotides are TGTGCCAGTAGGGAGCGGGATTATTACTACGAGCAGTACTTC.

V is TRBV18 and J is TRBJ2-7, with TRBD2 matching over 7 bases. The CDR3 runs to 16 residues. Germline V lookup: CDR1 KGHSH, CDR2 LQKENI. J was trimmed by 6 bases and V by 0 bases; bases with no gene match: 11. The CDR3 region is CASSPPGLSSGGEQYF. The CDR3 DNA is TGTGCCAGCTCACCACCGGGGCTTTCTTCGGGGGGCGAGCAGTACTTC.

To note about this clone: Because the CDR3's place on the DNA is in doubt, the DNA is left out and the CDR3 is given as listed by TCRdb. This chain joins TRBV30 and TRBJ1-5; the table's TRBD1 call for D was not verified on the DNA. Germline V gene data show CDR1 as GTSNPN and CDR2 as SVGIG (reference sequence). Ends included, the CDR3 has 14 residues. CDR3 loop: CAWGQGARNQPQNF.

The genes are TRBV6-1 and TRBJ2-3; 12 positions match TRBD2. Germline values: CDR1 MNHNS, CDR2 SASEGT. J gave up 6 bases and V 2 bases, and 9 bases lay outside the gene matches. The CDR3 is 17 residues long. DNA for the CDR3: TGTGCCAGCAGTGAACCCCCTAGCGGGAGGGTTCGGGATACGCAGTATTTT. It is translated as CASSEPPSGRVRDTQYF.

The chain carries TRBV2 and TRBJ1-5; TRBD1 agrees at 11 bases. This CDR3 has 16 residues. Germline-derived CDR1 and CDR2 are SNHLY and FYNNEI. The J segment lost 0 bases and the V segment lost 6 bases, leaving 4 bases of the junction unmatched. CDR3 in amino acids: CASSGQGARSNQPQHF. DNA for the CDR3: TGTGCCAGCAGCGGACAGGGGGCGCGTAGCAATCAGCCCCAGCATTTT.

The chain carries TRBV11-2 and TRBJ2-1; D is possibly TRBD1 (6 bases). The germline V and J ends were trimmed by 2 bases and 4 bases, with 24 bases remaining between them. Per germline, CDR1 SGHAT and CDR2 FQNNGV. CDR3 length equals 19 residues. CDR3 sequence reads: CASSLLHDRFPSNYNEQFF. The DNA of the CDR3 is TGTGCCAGCAGCTTACTTCACGACAGGTTCCCCTCTAATTACAATGAGCAGTTCTTC.

The V gene is TRBV7-8, the J gene TRBJ2-6, with D possibly TRBD1 on 5 matching bases. V lost 2 bases to trimming and J lost 0 bases, with 11 bases between them. Germline V CDR1 and CDR2: SGHVS, FQNEAQ. The CDR3 is made up of 17 amino acids. CDR3 region: CASSLQGGASGANVLTF. For the CDR3, the DNA is TGTGCCAGCAGCTTACAGGGTGGGGCCTCTGGGGCCAACGTCCTGACTTTC. Drawing the rest from reference TRBV7-8 and TRBJ2-6, the complete variable domain is GAGVSQSPRYKVAKRGQDVALRCDPISGHVSLFWYQQALGQGPEFLTYFQNEAQLDKSGLPSDRFFAERPEGSVSTLKIQRTQQEDSAVYLCASSLQGGASGANVLTFGAGSRLTVL.

The rearrangement links TRBV5-1 to TRBJ1-4, with TRBD1 matching over 7 bases. Germline V lookup: CDR1 SGHRS, CDR2 YFSETQ. V shed 5 bases, J shed 6 bases, and the junction held 7 bases outside the gene matches. The length of the CDR3 is 14 residues. The CDR3 is CASRGGGGYEKLFF. The DNA of the CDR3 is TGCGCCAGCAGAGGAGGAGGGGGCTATGAAAAACTGTTTTTT.

The chain has TRBV5-6 and TRBJ1-3; D might be TRBD1 (6 bases). Germline V gene sequence: CDR1 SGHDT, CDR2 YYEEEE. V dropped 5 bases and J dropped 0 bases, with 9 bases sitting between them. The CDR3 spans 14 residues. The CDR3 spells CASRWGLSGNTIYF. In nucleotides, the CDR3 is TGTGCCAGCAGATGGGGGCTCTCTGGAAACACCATATATTTT.

The V gene is TRBV12-5, the J gene TRBJ1-1; 9 bases map to TRBD1. Germline-derived CDR1 and CDR2 are LGHNT and FRNRAP. This CDR3 is 15 amino acids long. The V gene end was trimmed by 5 bases and the J gene end by 2 bases; junction bases not matched to a gene: 6. CDR3 DNA: TGTGCTAGTGGTATTCGGACAGGGGTTAACACTGAAGCTTTCTTT. Amino acids: CASGIRTGVNTEAFF.

This chain uses TRBV25-1 with TRBJ2-5; 11 bases agree with TRBD2. The CDR3 covers 15 residues. The V and J ends lost 3 bases and 4 bases, in that order; junction bases with no gene match: 4. Germline V gene lookup returns CDR1 MGHDK and CDR2 SYGVNS. CDR3 protein: CASSDLGLAGETQYF. DNA for the CDR3: TGTGCCAGCAGTGACTTAGGACTAGCGGGAGAGACCCAGTACTTC. Filled out from reference TRBV25-1 and TRBJ2-5, the complete variable domain reads EADIYQTPRYLVIGTGKKITLECSQTMGHDKMYWYQQDPGMELHLIHYSYGVNSTEKGDLSSESTVSRIRTEHFPLTLESARPSHTSQYLCASSDLGLAGETQYFGPGTRLLVL.

This clone was found once. The J gene is TRBJ1-1, the V gene TRBV7-9, with D possibly matching TRBD1 (6 bases). Germline assignment: CDR1 SEHNR and CDR2 FQNEAQ (reference sequence). The CDR3 is 15 amino acids. Trimming left V 3 bases short and J 0 bases short, with 11 bases between. CDR3 protein: CASSFVTGMNTEAFF. The CDR3 DNA follows: TGTGCCAGCAGCTTCGTGACAGGCATGAACACTGAAGCTTTCTTT.

This rearrangement joins TRBV6-1 to TRBJ1-4; no reliable D call. CDR1 and CDR2 from the germline V gene are MNHNS and SASEGT. The ends were cut back, 6 bases at V and 7 bases at J, with 18 bases in the middle. This CDR3 has 15 residues. The CDR3 DNA follows: TGTGCCAGCAGGAGATATGATGGGCAGGCTGAAAAACTGTTTTTT. Translating it yields CASRRYDGQAEKLFF.